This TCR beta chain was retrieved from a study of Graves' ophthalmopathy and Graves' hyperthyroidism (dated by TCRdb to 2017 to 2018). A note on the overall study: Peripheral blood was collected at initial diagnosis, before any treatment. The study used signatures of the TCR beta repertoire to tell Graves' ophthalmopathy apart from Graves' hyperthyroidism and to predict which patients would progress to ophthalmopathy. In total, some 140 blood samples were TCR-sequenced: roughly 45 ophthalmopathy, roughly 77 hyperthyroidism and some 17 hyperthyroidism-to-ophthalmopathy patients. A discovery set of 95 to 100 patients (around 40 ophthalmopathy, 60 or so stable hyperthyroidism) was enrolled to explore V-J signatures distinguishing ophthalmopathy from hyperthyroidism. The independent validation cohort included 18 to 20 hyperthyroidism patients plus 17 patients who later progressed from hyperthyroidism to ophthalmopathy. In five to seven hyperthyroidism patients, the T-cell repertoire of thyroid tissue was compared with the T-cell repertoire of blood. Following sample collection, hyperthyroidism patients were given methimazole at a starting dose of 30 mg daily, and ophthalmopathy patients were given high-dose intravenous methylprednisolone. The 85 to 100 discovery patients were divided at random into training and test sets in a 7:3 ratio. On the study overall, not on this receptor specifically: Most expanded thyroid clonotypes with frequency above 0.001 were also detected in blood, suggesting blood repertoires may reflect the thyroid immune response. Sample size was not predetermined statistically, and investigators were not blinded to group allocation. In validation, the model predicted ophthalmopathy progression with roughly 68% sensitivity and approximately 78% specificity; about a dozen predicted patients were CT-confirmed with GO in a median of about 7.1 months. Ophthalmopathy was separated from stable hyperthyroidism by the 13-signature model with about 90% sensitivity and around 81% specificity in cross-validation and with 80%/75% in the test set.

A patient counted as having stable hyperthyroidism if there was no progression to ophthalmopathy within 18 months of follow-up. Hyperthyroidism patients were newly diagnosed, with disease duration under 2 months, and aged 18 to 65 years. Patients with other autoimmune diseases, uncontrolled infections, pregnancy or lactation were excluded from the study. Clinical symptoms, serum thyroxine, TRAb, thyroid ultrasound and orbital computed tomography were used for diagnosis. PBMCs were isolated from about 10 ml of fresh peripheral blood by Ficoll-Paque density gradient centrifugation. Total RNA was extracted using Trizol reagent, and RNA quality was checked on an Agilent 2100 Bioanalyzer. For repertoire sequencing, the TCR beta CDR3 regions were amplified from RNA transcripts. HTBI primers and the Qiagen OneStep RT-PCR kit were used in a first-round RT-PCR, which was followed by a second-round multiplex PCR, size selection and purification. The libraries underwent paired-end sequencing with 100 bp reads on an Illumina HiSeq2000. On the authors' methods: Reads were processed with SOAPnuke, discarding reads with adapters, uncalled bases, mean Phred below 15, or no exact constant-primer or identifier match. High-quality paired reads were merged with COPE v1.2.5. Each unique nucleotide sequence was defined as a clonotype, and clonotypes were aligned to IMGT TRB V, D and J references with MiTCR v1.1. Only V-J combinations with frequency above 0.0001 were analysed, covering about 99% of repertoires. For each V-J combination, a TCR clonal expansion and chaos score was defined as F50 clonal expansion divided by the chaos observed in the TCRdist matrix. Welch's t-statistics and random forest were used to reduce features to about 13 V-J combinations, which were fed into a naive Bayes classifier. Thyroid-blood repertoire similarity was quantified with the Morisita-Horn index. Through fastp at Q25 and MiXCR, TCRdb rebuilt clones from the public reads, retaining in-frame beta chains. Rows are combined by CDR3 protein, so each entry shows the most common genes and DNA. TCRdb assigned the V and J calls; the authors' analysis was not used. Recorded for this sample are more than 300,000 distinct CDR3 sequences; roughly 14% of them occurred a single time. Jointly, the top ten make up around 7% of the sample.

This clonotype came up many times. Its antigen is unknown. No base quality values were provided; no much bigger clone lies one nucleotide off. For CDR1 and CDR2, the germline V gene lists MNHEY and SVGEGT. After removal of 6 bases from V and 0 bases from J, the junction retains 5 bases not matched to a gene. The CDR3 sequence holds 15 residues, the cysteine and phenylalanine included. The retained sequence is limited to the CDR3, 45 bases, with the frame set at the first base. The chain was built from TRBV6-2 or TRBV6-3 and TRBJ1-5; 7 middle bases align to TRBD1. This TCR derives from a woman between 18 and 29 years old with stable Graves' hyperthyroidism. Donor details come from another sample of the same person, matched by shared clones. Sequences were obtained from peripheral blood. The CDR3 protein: CASRPGQHSNQPQHF. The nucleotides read TGTGCCAGCAGGCCGGGACAGCATAGCAATCAGCCCCAGCATTTT.